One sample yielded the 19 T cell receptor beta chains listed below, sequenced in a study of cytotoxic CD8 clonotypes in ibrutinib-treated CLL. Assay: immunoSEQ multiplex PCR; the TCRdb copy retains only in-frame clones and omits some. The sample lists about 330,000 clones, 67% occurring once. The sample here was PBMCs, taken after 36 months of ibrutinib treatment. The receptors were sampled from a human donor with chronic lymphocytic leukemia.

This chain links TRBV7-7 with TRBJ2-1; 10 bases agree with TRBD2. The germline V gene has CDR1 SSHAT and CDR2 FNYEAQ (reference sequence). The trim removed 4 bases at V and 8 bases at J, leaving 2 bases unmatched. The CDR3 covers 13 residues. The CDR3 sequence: CASSSSGSHEQFF. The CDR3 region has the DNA TGTGCCAGCAGCTCTAGCGGGAGTCATGAGCAGTTCTTC.

The CDR3 is CSVLREGLSGELFF. For the CDR3, the DNA is TGCAGCGTTCTCCGGGAGGGCCTGTCCGGGGAGCTGTTTTTT. This rearrangement joins TRBV29-1 to TRBJ2-2; TRBD2 matches 8 bases. The CDR3 length is 14 residues. J was trimmed by 6 bases and V by 5 bases; bases with no gene match: 8. Germline V gene lookup returns CDR1 SQVTM and CDR2 ANQGSEA.

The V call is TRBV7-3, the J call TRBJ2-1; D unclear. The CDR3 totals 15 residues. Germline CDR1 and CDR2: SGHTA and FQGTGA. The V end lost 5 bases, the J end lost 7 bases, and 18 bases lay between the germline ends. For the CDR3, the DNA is TGTGCCAGCAGCGGAGATGGGTCGGCTGGGAATGAGCAGTTCTTC. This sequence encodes CASSGDGSAGNEQFF.

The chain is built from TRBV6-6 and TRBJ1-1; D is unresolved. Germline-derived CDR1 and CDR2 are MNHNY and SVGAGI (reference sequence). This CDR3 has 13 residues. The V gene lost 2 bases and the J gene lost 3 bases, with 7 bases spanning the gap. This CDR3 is CASSYPEYTEAFF. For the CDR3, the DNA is TGTGCCAGCAGTTACCCCGAGTACACTGAAGCTTTCTTT.

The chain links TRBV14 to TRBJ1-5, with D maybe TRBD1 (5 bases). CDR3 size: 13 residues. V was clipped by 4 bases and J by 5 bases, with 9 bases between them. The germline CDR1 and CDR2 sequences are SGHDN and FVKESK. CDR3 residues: CASSRDPYQPQHF. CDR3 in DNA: TGTGCCAGCAGCCGGGACCCGTATCAGCCCCAGCATTTT. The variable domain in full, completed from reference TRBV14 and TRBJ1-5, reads EAGVTQFPSHSVIEKGQTVTLRCDPISGHDNLYWYRRVMGKEIKFLLHFVKESKQDESGMPNNRFLAERTGGTYSTLKVQPAELEDSGVYFCASSRDPYQPQHFGDGTRLSIL.

CDR3 loop: CASSFKGTAYEQYF. CDR3 sequence (DNA): TGTGCCAGCAGCTTCAAAGGGACAGCCTACGAGCAGTACTTC. V and J are TRBV11-2 and TRBJ2-7; TRBD1 aligns across 7 bases. The CDR3 spans 14 residues. J lost 2 bases, V lost 3 bases, and 4 bases had no gene match. The V gene's germline CDR1 is SGHAT and CDR2 FQNNGV.

The CDR3 protein is CASSLRGPTDTQYF. The CDR3 nucleotides read TGTGCCAGCAGCTTACGGGGGCCCACAGATACGCAGTATTTT. This rearrangement joins TRBV7-6 to TRBJ2-3; either TRBD1 or TRBD2 may fit D (6 bases each). The CDR3 sequence is 14 residues long. Germline V gene data show CDR1 as SGHVS and CDR2 as FNYEAQ. The V end lost 2 bases, the J end lost 2 bases, and 8 bases lay between the germline ends.

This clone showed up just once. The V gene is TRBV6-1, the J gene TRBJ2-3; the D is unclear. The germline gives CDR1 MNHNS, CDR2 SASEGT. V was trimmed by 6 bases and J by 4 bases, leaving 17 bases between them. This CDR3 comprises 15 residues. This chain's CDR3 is CASRTGRWGPDTQYF. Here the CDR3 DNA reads TGTGCCAGCAGGACTGGACGGTGGGGTCCAGATACGCAGTATTTT.

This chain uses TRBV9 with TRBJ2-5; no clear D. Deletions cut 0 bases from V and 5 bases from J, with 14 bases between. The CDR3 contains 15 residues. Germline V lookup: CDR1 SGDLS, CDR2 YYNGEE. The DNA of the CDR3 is TGTGCCAGCAGCGTAGCTCAAGGCGTTGGGGAGACCCAGTACTTC. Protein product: CASSVAQGVGETQYF.

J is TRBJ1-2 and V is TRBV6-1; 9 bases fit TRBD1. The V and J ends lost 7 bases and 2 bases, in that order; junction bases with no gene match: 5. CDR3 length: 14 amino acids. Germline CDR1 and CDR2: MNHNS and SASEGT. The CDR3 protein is CASTWTGANYGYTF. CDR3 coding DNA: TGTGCCAGCACGTGGACAGGGGCCAACTATGGCTACACCTTC.

The CDR3 DNA reads TGTGCCAGCAGTGGGACTAGCGGGAGGGCCGGTTTCGGGGAGCTGTTTTTT. Its protein product is CASSGTSGRAGFGELFF. The chain uses TRBV28 and TRBJ2-2; TRBD2 aligns across 16 bases. CDR3 length: 17 amino acids. CDR1 is MDHEN and CDR2 is SYDVKM in the germline V gene. J gave up 7 bases and V 5 bases, and 7 bases lay outside the gene matches. The full variable domain, in which reference TRBV28 and TRBJ2-2 provide the parts outside the CDR3, is DVKVTQSSRYLVKRTGEKVFLECVQDMDHENMFWYRQDPGLGLRLIYFSYDVKMKEKGDIPEGYSVSREKKERFSLILESASTNQTSMYLCASSGTSGRAGFGELFFGEGSRLTVL.

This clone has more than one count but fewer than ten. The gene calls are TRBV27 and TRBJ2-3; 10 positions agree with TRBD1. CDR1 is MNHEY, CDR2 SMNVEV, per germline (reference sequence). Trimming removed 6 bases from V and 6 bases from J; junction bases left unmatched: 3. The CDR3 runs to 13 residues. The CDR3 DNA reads TGTGCCAGCAGGACAGGGGGCGGCGATACGCAGTATTTT. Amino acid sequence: CASRTGGGDTQYF.

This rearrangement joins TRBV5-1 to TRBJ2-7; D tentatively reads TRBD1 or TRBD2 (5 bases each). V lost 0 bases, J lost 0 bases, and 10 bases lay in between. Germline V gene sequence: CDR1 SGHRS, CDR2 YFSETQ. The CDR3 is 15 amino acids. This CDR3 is CASSLGWDPSYEQYF. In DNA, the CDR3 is TGCGCCAGCAGCTTGGGGTGGGACCCCTCCTACGAGCAGTACTTC.

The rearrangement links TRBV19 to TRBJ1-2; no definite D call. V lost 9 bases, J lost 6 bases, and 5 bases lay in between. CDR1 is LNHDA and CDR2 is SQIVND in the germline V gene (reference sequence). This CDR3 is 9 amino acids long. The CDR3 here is CASGHGYTF. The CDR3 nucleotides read TGTGCCAGCGGTCATGGCTACACCTTC.

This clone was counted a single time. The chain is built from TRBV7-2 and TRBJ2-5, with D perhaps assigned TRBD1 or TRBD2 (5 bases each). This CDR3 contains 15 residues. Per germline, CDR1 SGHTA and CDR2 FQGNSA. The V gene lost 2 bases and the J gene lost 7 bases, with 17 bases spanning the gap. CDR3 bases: TGTGCCAGCAGCTTATCGTTGCCGGGACCGGGGACCCAGTACTTC. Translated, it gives CASSLSLPGPGTQYF.

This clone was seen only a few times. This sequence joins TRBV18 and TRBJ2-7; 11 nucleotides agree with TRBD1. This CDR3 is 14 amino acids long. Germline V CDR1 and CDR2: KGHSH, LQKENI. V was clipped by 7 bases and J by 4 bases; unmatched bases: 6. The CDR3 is CASYSGQGGYEQYF. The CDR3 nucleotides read TGTGCCAGCTACTCGGGACAGGGGGGATACGAGCAGTACTTC.

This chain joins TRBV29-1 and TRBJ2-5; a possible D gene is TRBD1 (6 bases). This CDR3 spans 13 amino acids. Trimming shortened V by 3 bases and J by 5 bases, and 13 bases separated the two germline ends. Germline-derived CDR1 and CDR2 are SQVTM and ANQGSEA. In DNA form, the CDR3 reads TGCAGCGTTGAGGTGGGGGCGGCGGAGACCCAGTACTTC. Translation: CSVEVGAAETQYF. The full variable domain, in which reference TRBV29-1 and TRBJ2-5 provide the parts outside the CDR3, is SAVISQKPSRDICQRGTSLTIQCQVDSQVTMMFWYRQQPGQSLTLIATANQGSEATYESGFVIDKFPISRPNLTFSTLTVSNMSPEDSSIYLCSVEVGAAETQYFGPGTRLLVL.

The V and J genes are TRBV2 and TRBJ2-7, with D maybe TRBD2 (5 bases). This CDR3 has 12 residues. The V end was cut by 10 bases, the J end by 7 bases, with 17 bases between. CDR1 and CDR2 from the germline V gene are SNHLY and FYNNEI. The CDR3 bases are TGTGCCACAGCGGATGCCCTGGGGGAGCAGTACTTC. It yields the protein CATADALGEQYF.

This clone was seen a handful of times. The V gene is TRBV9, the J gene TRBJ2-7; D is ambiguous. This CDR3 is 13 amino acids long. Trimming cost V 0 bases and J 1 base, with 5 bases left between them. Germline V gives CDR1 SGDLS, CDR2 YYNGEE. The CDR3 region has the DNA TGTGCCAGCAGCGTAGGTCCGTCCTACGAGCAGTACTTC. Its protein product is CASSVGPSYEQYF. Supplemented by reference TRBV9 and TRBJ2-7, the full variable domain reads DSGVTQTPKHLITATGQRVTLRCSPRSGDLSVYWYQQSLDQGLQFLIQYYNGEERAKGNILERFSAQQFPDLHSELNLSSLELGDSALYFCASSVGPSYEQYFGPGTRLTVT.